This T cell receptor (beta chain) stems from a study of T cell repertoires in cytomegalovirus infection. After removal of 6 bases from V and 8 bases from J, the junction contained 8 bases not matched to a gene. The CDR3 is 13 residues long. Germline V lookup: CDR1 SGHTA, CDR2 FQGTGA. TCRdb analysed the reads with MiXCR anew, one entry per CDR3 protein. Of approximately 260,000 distinct CDR3 sequences detected, about a sixth appear once; the ten largest clones hold more than 45%. This clonotype was counted ten times or more. The chain is built from TRBV7-3 and TRBJ1-1, with TRBD1 matching 8 bases. Sequenced input: CD8+ T cells from PBMCs. The source of this sequence is a human donor in good health (CMV status not recorded). Some clones in this sample may be carry-over from other donors' samples. This CDR3 reads CASSPGGAGEAFF. CDR3 bases: TGTGCCAGCAGTCCAGGGGGCGCAGGGGAAGCTTTCTTT.